A single sample gave rise to the 13 T cell receptor beta chains below, sequenced in a study of blood T cells in healthy people across ages. It was with a sample-barcoded 5' primer and a J-beta primer mix that a second PCR of about 7 to 12 cycles was run. Using its own MiXCR run on the 5' RACE reads, TCRdb lists one record per CDR3 protein. The data show 1 million or so distinct CDR3 sequences, 40% to 55% seen once. Material for sequencing was blood. The receptors stem from a woman aged 60-75 years in good health.

The chain has TRBV6-1 and TRBJ2-5; TRBD2 matches 10 bases. The V gene end was trimmed by 6 bases and the J gene end by 5 bases; junction bases not matched to a gene: 15. This CDR3 region has 17 residues. Germline CDR1 reads MNHNS; CDR2 reads SASEGT. DNA for the CDR3: TGTGCCAGCAGCGGTCGGGGGGTAGCGGGAGGAGGGGAGACCCAGTACTTC. Protein product: CASSGRGVAGGGETQYF.

This chain connects TRBV9 to TRBJ2-7, with TRBD2 identical over 12 bases. The germline CDR1 and CDR2 sequences are SGDLS and YYNGEE. V lost 4 bases, J lost 6 bases, and 8 bases stayed unmatched. The CDR3 runs 15 residues. CDR3 residues: CASSPRPLAGGEQYF. CDR3 coding DNA: TGTGCCAGCAGCCCCAGACCACTAGCGGGGGGCGAGCAGTACTTC. The full variable domain, its missing parts supplied by reference TRBV9 and TRBJ2-7, is DSGVTQTPKHLITATGQRVTLRCSPRSGDLSVYWYQQSLDQGLQFLIQYYNGEERAKGNILERFSAQQFPDLHSELNLSSLELGDSALYFCASSPRPLAGGEQYFGPGTRLTVT.

This clonotype was detected only a few times. The rearrangement uses TRBV5-1 and TRBJ2-1; D remains ambiguous. Trimming removed 0 bases at V and 3 bases at J, with 7 bases between. The germline V gene encodes CDR1 SGHRS and CDR2 YFSETQ. The CDR3 loop spans 14 amino acids. CDR3 in DNA: TGCGCCAGCAGCTTGGGCGAGAGCTACAATGAGCAGTTCTTC. This codes for CASSLGESYNEQFF.

The genes are TRBV10-3 and TRBJ1-2; perhaps TRBD1 as D (5 bases). The CDR3 is 15 residues long. With 6 bases removed from V and 7 bases from J, the gap between germline ends came to 21 bases. CDR1 is ENHRY and CDR2 is SYGVKD in the germline V gene. CDR3 DNA: TGTGCCATCAGGGCCGGGACCCCAAGGTTGGGTGGCTACACCTTC. Translating gives CAIRAGTPRLGGYTF.

The chain carries TRBV9 and TRBJ2-3, with TRBD2 identical over 8 bases. Germline V gene lookup returns CDR1 SGDLS and CDR2 YYNGEE. The CDR3 consists of 15 residues. With V trimmed by 6 bases and J by 0 bases, 6 bases remained unmatched. This CDR3 is CASTRTSYSTDTQYF. The CDR3, as DNA: TGTGCCAGCACCAGGACTAGCTACAGCACAGATACGCAGTATTTT.

The CDR3 loop is CASSPWGGFGYTF. The CDR3 nucleotides read TGTGCCAGCAGCCCCTGGGGGGGTTTTGGCTACACCTTC. This sequence joins TRBV2 and TRBJ1-2; a weak D match, TRBD1 (5 bases). CDR3 length: 13 amino acids. Trimming shortened V by 6 bases and J by 7 bases, and 15 bases separated the two germline ends. Germline CDR1 and CDR2: SNHLY and FYNNEI.

The V gene is TRBV28, the J gene TRBJ1-2; the D gene is possibly TRBD1 (6 bases). Germline CDR1 and CDR2: MDHEN and SYDVKM. The CDR3 is 18 residues long. Trimming took 4 bases from V and 0 from J, leaving 21 bases between them. CDR3: CASSSPDRIKVPNYGYTF. The DNA for the CDR3 is TGTGCCAGCAGTTCGCCCGACAGGATCAAGGTTCCTAACTATGGCTACACCTTC.

A few counts support this clonotype. The CDR3 bases are TGCGCCAGCAGTGAGGGACTCTCCCGGCGCCAAGAGACCCAGTACTTC. Its translation: CASSEGLSRRQETQYF. The rearrangement links TRBV10-1 to TRBJ2-5; perhaps TRBD2 as D (5 bases). V was shortened by 2 bases and J by 1 base, with 14 bases between the two germline ends. CDR3 size: 16 residues. Germline V gene lookup returns CDR1 WNHNN and CDR2 SYGVQD (reference sequence).

This clonotype was observed a handful of times. The J gene is TRBJ2-7, the V gene TRBV2; D is unclear. The end of the DNA fits TRBJ2-4 better, so the J call may be wrong. The CDR3 is 11 amino acids. CDR1 SNHLY and CDR2 FYNNEI come from the germline V gene. The CDR3 nucleotides read TGTGCCAGCAGGGTGTGGGACATTCAGTACTTC. Residues: CASRVWDIQYF.

The chain is built from TRBV14 and TRBJ2-7, with 9 bases identical to TRBD2. The CDR3 has 14 amino acids. CDR1 and CDR2 from the germline V gene are SGHDN and FVKESK. J was trimmed by 4 bases and V by 3 bases; bases with no gene match: 4. The CDR3 nucleotides read TGTGCCAGCAGCCAGATAGCGGGAGTTTACGAGCAGTACTTC. Amino acid sequence: CASSQIAGVYEQYF.

In its sample, this clonotype was seen many times. This chain uses TRBV5-1 with TRBJ2-7, with D unclear. CDR1 is SGHRS and CDR2 is YFSETQ in the germline V gene. The length of the CDR3 is 14 residues. Trimming took off 0 bases at V and 3 bases at J, with 10 bases between the two ends. CDR3 nucleotides: TGCGCCAGCAGCTTGGCCGTAGGGATCTACGAGCAGTACTTC. Protein sequence: CASSLAVGIYEQYF.

V is TRBV27 and J is TRBJ2-4; D unclear. Per germline, CDR1 MNHEY and CDR2 SMNVEV (reference sequence). Trimming cost V 3 bases and J 0 bases, with 12 bases left between them. The CDR3 is made up of 16 amino acids. CDR3 nucleotides: TGTGCCAGCAGTTTTCTGGCTAACCTAGCCAAAAACATTCAGTACTTC. Protein sequence: CASSFLANLAKNIQYF.

The table lists this clonotype with a few counts. V usage is TRBV6-1 and J usage is TRBJ2-7; TRBD2 aligns across 10 bases. There are 16 residues in the CDR3. CDR1 and CDR2 (germline): MNHNS, SASEGT. V gave up 2 bases and J gave up 2 bases; unmatched junction bases: 6. The CDR3 DNA is TGTGCCAGCAGTGAACTCTGGACTAGCGGAACCTACGAGCAGTACTTC. Its translation is CASSELWTSGTYEQYF.